This passage covers 29 T cell receptor beta chains from one sample sequenced in a study of blood T cell repertoires in COVID-19. Libraries were prepared by immunoSEQ multiplex PCR; TCRdb keeps only in-frame clonotypes and omits some of them. This table holds 75,000 to 80,000 clones, 88% found once. Material for sequencing was peripheral blood. The receptors shown here come from a human donor in a cohort sampled during active COVID-19.

The genes are TRBV5-6 and TRBJ2-7; D may be TRBD1 (6 bases). Germline values: CDR1 SGHDT, CDR2 YYEEEE. There are 15 residues in the CDR3. Trimming took off 0 bases at V and 2 bases at J, with 12 bases between the two ends. The CDR3 nucleotides are TGTGCCAGCAGCTTGGTAGGGACACCCACCTACGAGCAGTACTTC. It translates to CASSLVGTPTYEQYF. Full variable domain (outside the CDR3, taken from reference TRBV5-6 and TRBJ2-7): DAGVTQSPTHLIKTRGQQVTLRCSPKSGHDTVSWYQQALGQGPQFIFQYYEEEERQRGNFPDRFSGHQFPNYSSELNVNALLLGDSALYLCASSLVGTPTYEQYFGPGTRLTVT.

J is TRBJ2-7 and V is TRBV28; 8 nucleotides align to TRBD2. Trimming removed 11 bases from V and 0 bases from J; junction bases left unmatched: 6. This CDR3 is 13 amino acids long. Germline-derived CDR1 and CDR2 are MDHEN and SYDVKM. The CDR3 coding sequence is TGTGCCTCAAGGACTAGCCCCTCCTACGAGCAGTACTTC. It yields the protein CASRTSPSYEQYF.

Note on this clone: Different DNA sequences within this sample yield the same CDR3. The rearrangement links TRBV12-3 or TRBV12-4 to TRBJ1-5; a weak D match, TRBD1 (5 bases). The CDR3 is 13 residues long. V dropped 5 bases and J dropped 5 bases, with 10 bases sitting between them. The CDR3 here is CASSLGGDQPQHF. The CDR3 DNA follows: TGTGCCAGCAGTCTCGGGGGAGATCAGCCCCAGCATTTT.

V usage is TRBV11-3 and J usage is TRBJ1-2; 7 bases fit TRBD1. Losses at the gene ends were 7 bases for V and 4 bases for J; bases not matched to a gene: 6. The germline CDR1 and CDR2 sequences are SGHNT and YENEEA. This CDR3 is built from 13 residues. In nucleotides, the CDR3 is TGTGCCAGCAAGAGAAAGGGGGCCTATGGCTACACCTTC. Encoded protein: CASKRKGAYGYTF.

This chain uses TRBV2 with TRBJ1-5; 7 nucleotides align to TRBD1. Trimming cost V 5 bases and J 5 bases; bases outside gene matches: 3. The CDR3 is 13 residues long. The germline gives CDR1 SNHLY, CDR2 FYNNEI. This CDR3 is CASSSDRDQPQHF. For the CDR3, the DNA is TGTGCCAGCAGTTCCGACAGGGATCAGCCCCAGCATTTT.

The chain couples TRBV2 to TRBJ2-5; 8 bases align to TRBD1. From germline, CDR1 is SNHLY and CDR2 FYNNEI. V lost 6 bases to trimming and J lost 2 bases; unmatched junction nucleotides: 5. The CDR3 extends over 14 amino acids. The DNA for the CDR3 is TGTGCCAGCAGCGTCCAGGGGGCTCAAGAGACCCAGTACTTC. Its translation: CASSVQGAQETQYF.

This chain connects TRBV7-2 to TRBJ1-5; D not certain. V gave up 5 bases and J gave up 7 bases, with 12 bases separating them. Germline CDR1 SGHTA, CDR2 FQGNSA. This CDR3 contains 13 residues. The DNA of the CDR3 is TGTGCCAGCAGCCCAGCGGTCGGGCAGCCCCAGCATTTT. Its translation: CASSPAVGQPQHF.

The chain combines TRBV4-3 with TRBJ2-1, with TRBD2 matching over 7 bases. Germline values: CDR1 LGHNA, CDR2 YSLEER. The CDR3 extends over 16 amino acids. V shed 0 bases, J shed 4 bases, and the junction held 6 bases outside the gene matches. The CDR3 nucleotides are TGCGCCAGCAGCCAAGATAGGGCTAGCGGATACAATGAGCAGTTCTTC. Its translation is CASSQDRASGYNEQFF.

This clone showed up just a few times. The rearrangement uses TRBV27 and TRBJ1-2; possible D gene TRBD1, 6 bases. Germline V gives CDR1 MNHEY, CDR2 SMNVEV (reference sequence). This CDR3 region has 13 residues. V was shortened by 1 base and J by 8 bases, with 11 bases between the two germline ends. The CDR3 here is CASSLLQGGGYTF. The CDR3 region has the DNA TGTGCCAGCAGTTTATTACAGGGAGGGGGCTACACCTTC.

J is TRBJ1-5 and V is TRBV10-3; no clear D gene. CDR1 is ENHRY, CDR2 SYGVKD, per germline. The CDR3 is made up of 15 amino acids. Trimming took off 3 bases at V and 0 bases at J, with 9 bases between the two ends. In DNA, the CDR3 is TGTGCCATCAGTGAAAATCAGGATAGCAATCAGCCCCAGCATTTT. Protein: CAISENQDSNQPQHF.

The count of this clone is one. The J gene is TRBJ2-1, the V gene TRBV24-1; TRBD1 matches at 7 bases. V lost 6 bases to trimming and J lost 4 bases; unmatched junction nucleotides: 8. The CDR3 covers 15 residues. The germline gives CDR1 KGHDR, CDR2 SFDVKD. CDR3 amino acids: CATSQGQTIYNEQFF. CDR3 DNA: TGTGCCACCAGTCAGGGACAGACAATATACAATGAGCAGTTCTTC.

This chain joins TRBV19 and TRBJ1-6; 9 bases align to TRBD1. The germline gives CDR1 LNHDA, CDR2 SQIVND (reference sequence). The junction had 2 bases not matched to a gene; V was cut back by 6 bases and J by 5 bases. The CDR3 consists of 14 residues. The CDR3 DNA sequence: TGTGCCAGTAGGGGGGACAGGGATAATTCACCCCTCCACTTT. The encoded protein is CASRGDRDNSPLHF. The full variable domain, in which reference TRBV19 and TRBJ1-6 provide the parts outside the CDR3, is DGGITQSPKYLFRKEGQNVTLSCEQNLNHDAMYWYRQDPGQGLRLIYYSQIVNDFQKGDIAEGYSVSREKKESFPLTVTSAQKNPTAFYLCASRGDRDNSPLHFGNGTRLTVT.

The rearrangement links TRBV30 to TRBJ1-1, with no clear D. Germline V CDR1 and CDR2: GTSNPN, SVGIG (reference sequence). Trimming pared 3 bases from V and 0 bases from J, leaving 14 bases between. This CDR3 spans 15 amino acids. The CDR3 DNA reads TGTGCCTGGAGCCCACTGACACTCATGAACACTGAAGCTTTCTTT. Translation: CAWSPLTLMNTEAFF.

The table lists this clone with a few counts. CDR3 nucleotide sequence: TGTGCCAGTAGTCCCCGCAGGACAGGGCCCGGGAGTCCCTACGAGCAGTACTTC. It codes for CASSPRRTGPGSPYEQYF. V usage is TRBV19 and J usage is TRBJ2-7; 8 bases line up with TRBD1. V shed 5 bases and J 2 bases; nucleotides not matched to a gene: 17. This CDR3 has 18 amino acids. From germline, CDR1 is LNHDA and CDR2 SQIVND (reference sequence).

This clone occurred once. This chain connects TRBV7-2 to TRBJ1-2; unclear D gene. The CDR3 has 12 residues. Trimming shortened V by 5 bases and J by 3 bases, and 7 bases separated the two germline ends. CDR1 and CDR2 (germline): SGHTA, FQGNSA. DNA for the CDR3: TGTGCCAGCAGCCCGAGAGACTATGGCTACACCTTC. It yields the protein CASSPRDYGYTF.

The chain uses TRBV19 and TRBJ1-2; possible D gene TRBD1, 5 bases. In germline, CDR1 is LNHDA, CDR2 SQIVND (reference sequence). The CDR3 length is 15 residues. The V and J ends lost 7 bases and 1 base respectively, with 16 bases between them. CDR3 in amino acids: CASTMGGFGNYGYTF. CDR3 in DNA: TGTGCCAGTACCATGGGGGGGTTCGGTAACTATGGCTACACCTTC.

V usage is TRBV3-1 (or the pseudogene TRBV3-2) and J usage is TRBJ1-3; perhaps TRBD1 as D (6 bases). Germline lookup yields CDR1 LGHDT and CDR2 YNNKEL (reference sequence). The V gene lost 1 base and the J gene lost 0 bases, with 10 bases spanning the gap. This CDR3 spans 16 amino acids. CDR3 coding DNA: TGTGCCAGCAGCCAAGGGACAGAGTCCTCTGGAAACACCATATATTTT. It translates to CASSQGTESSGNTIYF.

The rearrangement uses TRBV7-8 and TRBJ1-1; a possible D gene is TRBD1 (6 bases). Germline V lookup: CDR1 SGHVS, CDR2 FQNEAQ. The V gene lost 5 bases and the J gene lost 2 bases, with 18 bases spanning the gap. The CDR3 contains 16 residues. CDR3: CASSPGQYWGNTEAFF. For the CDR3, the DNA is TGTGCCAGCAGCCCCGGACAGTATTGGGGAAACACTGAAGCTTTCTTT.

The gene calls are TRBV6-5 and TRBJ1-1; possible D gene TRBD1, 6 bases. There are 15 residues in the CDR3. Trimming took off 8 bases at V and 3 bases at J, with 19 bases between the two ends. CDR1 is MNHEY, CDR2 SVGAGI, per germline. For the CDR3, the DNA is TGTGCCAGCGTTCGGGGGGCGCCTCCCTACACTGAAGCTTTCTTT. As protein: CASVRGAPPYTEAFF.

This chain links TRBV5-4 with TRBJ1-3; D is ambiguous. Trimming removed 1 base from V and 0 bases from J, with 11 bases in between. The germline gives CDR1 SGHNT, CDR2 YYREEE (reference sequence). This CDR3 is 16 amino acids long. In DNA form, the CDR3 reads TGTGCCAGCAGCTTGAGAGGGCCCAACTCTGGAAACACCATATATTTT. This gives the protein CASSLRGPNSGNTIYF.

The chain combines TRBV7-3 with TRBJ2-7; D is ambiguous. The CDR3 covers 13 residues. The ends were cut back, 4 bases at V and 4 bases at J, with 11 bases in the middle. Per germline, CDR1 SGHTA and CDR2 FQGTGA. CDR3 loop: CASSSTAGYEQYF. In DNA form, the CDR3 reads TGTGCCAGCAGCTCGACTGCCGGGTACGAGCAGTACTTC.

The chain has TRBV6-4 and TRBJ1-2; D perhaps matches TRBD1 (6 bases). The CDR3 length is 12 residues. Germline lookup yields CDR1 MRHNA and CDR2 SNTAGT. V lost 1 base to trimming and J lost 8 bases, with 8 bases between them. CDR3 residues: CASSDFGGGYTF. CDR3 DNA sequence: TGTGCCAGCAGTGACTTTGGGGGCGGCTACACCTTC.

This rearrangement joins TRBV5-6 to TRBJ2-7; 7 bases match TRBD1. The CDR3 loop spans 13 amino acids. Trimming cost V 3 bases and J 3 bases; bases outside gene matches: 3. Germline CDR1 and CDR2: SGHDT and YYEEEE. The CDR3 loop reads CASSWDRNYEQYF. For the CDR3, the DNA is TGTGCCAGCAGCTGGGACAGAAACTACGAGCAGTACTTC.

The chain carries TRBV28 and TRBJ2-3; D not certain. Trimming pared 2 bases from V and 2 bases from J, leaving 5 bases between. There are 13 residues in the CDR3. The germline V gene has CDR1 MDHEN and CDR2 SYDVKM. DNA for the CDR3: TGTGCCAGCAGTTTAGCTACCACAGATACGCAGTATTTT. Protein: CASSLATTDTQYF.

This chain links TRBV27 with TRBJ2-3; 7 nucleotides align to TRBD1. Losses at the gene ends were 0 bases for V and 10 bases for J; bases not matched to a gene: 4. Germline CDR1 reads MNHEY; CDR2 reads SMNVEV (reference sequence). This CDR3 region has 13 residues. The CDR3 is CASSLSGTASQYF. CDR3 sequence (DNA): TGTGCCAGCAGTTTATCCGGGACAGCCTCGCAGTATTTT.

The gene calls are TRBV5-1 and TRBJ2-1, with TRBD1 matching over 7 bases. The CDR3 is 14 amino acids. CDR1 is SGHRS, CDR2 YFSETQ, per germline. J lost 6 bases, V lost 3 bases, and 6 bases had no gene match. CDR3 DNA: TGCGCCAGCAGCTCGGGACAGCTTTTCAATGAGCAGTTCTTC. This gives the protein CASSSGQLFNEQFF.

The chain carries TRBV2 and TRBJ2-3, with TRBD2 matching 10 bases. Germline CDR1 SNHLY, CDR2 FYNNEI. V dropped 6 bases and J dropped 2; count of bases not matched to a gene: 5. This CDR3 has 15 residues. This chain's CDR3 is CASSILAGFTDTQYF. The CDR3 DNA is TGTGCCAGCAGCATACTAGCGGGGTTCACAGATACGCAGTATTTT.

The gene calls are TRBV20-1 and TRBJ2-7, with D maybe TRBD2 (5 bases). In germline, CDR1 is DFQATT, CDR2 SNEGSKA (reference sequence). Between the trimmed V and J ends, which lost 3 bases and 0 bases, there was a span of 18 bases. The CDR3 has 16 amino acids. This chain's CDR3 is CSASKLVVSGSYEQYF. For the CDR3, the DNA is TGCAGTGCTAGTAAACTAGTTGTGTCGGGCTCCTACGAGCAGTACTTC.

This clone was seen once. The rearrangement uses TRBV9 and TRBJ2-2; D is unclear. CDR3 size: 12 residues. Deletions cut 4 bases from V and 7 bases from J, with 8 bases between. Germline V lookup: CDR1 SGDLS, CDR2 YYNGEE. CDR3 bases: TGTGCCAGCAGCTTTGGAGTCGGGGAGCTGTTTTTT. Its translation: CASSFGVGELFF.